The 8 T cell receptor beta chains below come from one sample, sequenced in a study of CD8 T cells in Susac syndrome. The RNA, roughly 0.45 to 1 ug, was put through reverse transcription using random hexamers. Via MiXCR, TCRdb re-called the immunoSEQ multiplex PCR reads, giving one row per CDR3 protein. This table has about 250,000 distinct CDR3 sequences, about 93% appearing once. Material: CD4+ T cells from PBMCs. All receptors come from a human donor with multiple sclerosis.

The CDR3 DNA reads as TGCAGTGCTAGAGCGCCCCTAGTTGCCCCTTACGAGCAGTACTTC. Protein sequence: CSARAPLVAPYEQYF. The chain recombines TRBV20-1 with TRBJ2-7; D is uncertain. CDR1 is DFQATT, CDR2 SNEGSKA, per germline (reference sequence). The CDR3 loop spans 15 amino acids. Trimming removed 1 base at V and 4 bases at J, with 17 bases between.

The genes are TRBV5-4 and TRBJ2-1, with TRBD2 as a possible D gene (5 bases). This CDR3 comprises 15 residues. The germline V and J ends were trimmed by 4 bases and 5 bases, with 16 bases remaining between them. Germline V gives CDR1 SGHNT, CDR2 YYREEE (reference sequence). CDR3 sequence reads: CASSPEAATDNEQFF. The CDR3 DNA is TGTGCCAGCAGCCCCGAAGCGGCTACCGACAATGAGCAGTTCTTC.

The chain employs TRBV2 and TRBJ1-6; a weak D match, TRBD1 (6 bases). The CDR3 covers 16 residues. V lost 4 bases, J lost 10 bases, and 20 bases lay in between. Germline loops: CDR1 SNHLY, CDR2 FYNNEI. CDR3 nucleotides: TGTGCCAGCAGTGCTATCACGGGGGGGCCCCAGTCACCCCTCCACTTT. This encodes CASSAITGGPQSPLHF. The full variable domain, in which reference TRBV2 and TRBJ1-6 provide the parts outside the CDR3, is EPEVTQTPSHQVTQMGQEVILRCVPISNHLYFYWYRQILGQKVEFLVSFYNNEISEKSEIFDDQFSVERPDGSNFTLKIRSTKLEDSAMYFCASSAITGGPQSPLHFGNGTRLTVT.

The chain is built from TRBV2 and TRBJ1-2; 8 bases line up with TRBD1. Losses at the gene ends were 6 bases for V and 4 bases for J; bases not matched to a gene: 13. The CDR3 spans 16 residues. Germline CDR1 is SNHLY and CDR2 is FYNNEI. Here the CDR3 DNA reads TGTGCCAGCAGCGAACGGAGGACAGGGCTGAGCTATGGCTACACCTTC. This translates into CASSERRTGLSYGYTF.

V gene TRBV24-1 combines with J gene TRBJ1-4, with unresolved D. Trimming removed 4 bases from V and 4 bases from J, with 12 bases in between. The germline CDR1 and CDR2 sequences are KGHDR and SFDVKD. The CDR3 spans 15 residues. CDR3 DNA sequence: TGTGCCACCAGTGACCATGCGGACGGTAATGAAAAACTGTTTTTT. This gives the protein CATSDHADGNEKLFF.

V and J are TRBV12-3 or TRBV12-4 and TRBJ2-7; no reliable D call. V lost 1 base and J lost 7, with 8 bases in between. The CDR3 sequence is 12 residues long. DNA for the CDR3: TGTGCCAGCAGTTTAGGGCGTGGGGAGCAGTACTTC. It specifies CASSLGRGEQYF.

V gene TRBV6-1 combines with J gene TRBJ1-5; D perhaps matches TRBD1 (5 bases). The CDR3 is 14 residues long. The V and J ends lost 10 bases and 2 bases respectively, with 15 bases between them. CDR1 MNHNS and CDR2 SASEGT come from the germline V gene. The CDR3 DNA reads as TGTGCCACCAGACGGGAAGGGGGCAATCAGCCCCAGCATTTT. Translation gives CATRREGGNQPQHF.

This chain's CDR3 is CASSHQDRGSYEQYF. CDR3 sequence (DNA): TGTGCCAGCAGCCACCAGGACAGGGGATCCTACGAGCAGTACTTC. V and J are TRBV7-9 and TRBJ2-7, with 9 bases identical to TRBD1. This CDR3 is built from 15 residues. The germline V gene has CDR1 SEHNR and CDR2 FQNEAQ (reference sequence). Losses at the gene ends were 5 bases for V and 1 base for J; bases not matched to a gene: 6.